The 9 T cell receptor beta chains given below trace back to one sample, sequenced in a study of T cell clonality in common variable immunodeficiency. Only in-frame clones appear in the TCRdb table, and some are missing; sequencing was by immunoSEQ multiplex PCR. The sample holds some 52,000 clones, and no clone turns up only once. Sequencing was performed on peripheral blood mononuclear cells. These receptors all stem from a person between 18 and 70 years old in good health.

In regard to this clone: The read comes to an end 3 residues before the CDR3 does, leaving the germline J gene to fill in the end. The chain joins TRBV7-2 to TRBJ2-3; possibly TRBD2 for D (6 bases). Germline lookup yields CDR1 SGHTA and CDR2 FQGNSA. CDR3 length equals 15 residues. CDR3 DNA (partial): TGTGCCAGCAGCCCCTCGGCGGGGCCCGGTCAGCCG. Its translation is CASSPSAGPGQP. The whole CDR3 sequence is CASSPSAGPGQPQYF. Supplemented by reference TRBV7-2 and TRBJ2-3, the full variable domain reads GAGVSQSPSNKVTEKGKDVELRCDPISGHTALYWYRQSLGQGLEFLIYFQGNSAPDKSGLPSDRFSAERTGGSVSTLTIQRTQQEDSAVYLCASSPSAGPGQPQYFGPGTRLTVL.

Points on this clone: The CDR3 end is not reached by the read, which stops 3 residues before it; the germline J gene fills it in. V is TRBV7-3 and J is TRBJ1-2; no clear D gene. This CDR3 region has 15 residues. The germline V gene has CDR1 SGHTA and CDR2 FQGTGA. The sequenced CDR3 bases are TGTGCCAGCAGCTTACTAGCGGGAGGATACAATGAC. Its protein is CASSLLAGGYND. The complete CDR3 reads CASSLLAGGYNDYTF.

Ten or more counts support this clone. The CDR3 extends 3 residues past the end of the read, so its final part is completed from the germline J gene. The rearrangement joins TRBV5-1 to TRBJ2-2; 12 bases fit TRBD2. J was trimmed by 5 bases and V by 0 bases; bases with no gene match: 2. CDR1 and CDR2 from the germline V gene are SGHRS and YFSETQ. The CDR3 is made up of 16 amino acids. The CDR3 region is CASSLVGTSGTGELFF. The DNA read from the CDR3 is TGCGCCAGCAGCTTGGTCGGGACTAGCGGGACCGGGGAG.

Ten or more counts support this clone. The missing CDR3 end, 3 residues past where the read stops, is filled in from the germline J gene. The rearrangement joins TRBV6-2 or TRBV6-3 to TRBJ2-2; D is uncertain. V was clipped by 8 bases and J by 4 bases, with 14 bases between them. From germline, CDR1 is MNHEY and CDR2 SVGEGT. The CDR3 has 14 amino acids. The covered CDR3 bases are TGTGCCAGCGAACAACTAACACCCACCGGGGAG. As protein: CASEQLTPTGE. The complete CDR3 protein is CASEQLTPTGELFF.

This clone was seen at least ten times. The CDR3 end lies 3 residues beyond the end of the read and is filled in from the germline J gene. V and J are TRBV5-6 and TRBJ2-3; TRBD2 agrees at 7 bases. This CDR3 spans 14 amino acids. Per the germline V gene, CDR1 is SGHDT and CDR2 is YYEEEE. After removal of 1 base from V and 5 bases from J, the junction contained 4 bases not matched to a gene. Here the CDR3 reads CASSLLPGGDTQYF. Incomplete CDR3 DNA: TGTGCCAGCAGCTTGCTTCCGGGGGGAGATACG.

This clone was detected many times. The observed sequence ends 3 residues before the CDR3 terminus, with the missing tail filled in from the germline J gene. The same CDR3 is also encoded by other DNA sequences in this sample. This sequence joins TRBV2 and TRBJ2-6; D is undetermined. This CDR3 region has 15 residues. Germline CDR1 is SNHLY and CDR2 is FYNNEI. The V gene lost 4 bases and the J gene lost 0 bases, with 7 bases spanning the gap. CDR3 residues: CASSGRVSGANVLTF. The covered CDR3 bases are TGTGCCAGCAGTGGTCGGGTCTCTGGGGCCAACGTC. Full variable domain (rest looked up from reference TRBV2 and TRBJ2-6): EPEVTQTPSHQVTQMGQEVILRCVPISNHLYFYWYRQILGQKVEFLVSFYNNEISEKSEIFDDQFSVERPDGSNFTLKIRSTKLEDSAMYFCASSGRVSGANVLTFGAGSRLTVL.

There are a few counts of this clone. The read falls 3 residues short of the CDR3 end, and the missing part is taken from the germline J gene. The rearrangement links TRBV7-3 to TRBJ1-2, with D perhaps matching TRBD1 (5 bases). CDR1 and CDR2 (germline): SGHTA, FQGTGA. The CDR3 runs to 15 residues. This CDR3 reads CASSLRGTSGNDYTF. The CDR3 DNA, read in part, is TGTGCCAGCAGCTTAAGAGGGACTAGTGGCAATGAC.

This clone was counted ten times or more. Read sequence stops 3 residues before the CDR3 end, and the germline J gene provides the missing end. The chain couples TRBV5-4 to TRBJ2-7; no clear D gene. V lost 3 bases, J lost 5 bases, and 6 bases lay in between. The CDR3 spans 11 residues. Germline V gives CDR1 SGHNT, CDR2 YYREEE (reference sequence). The covered CDR3 bases are TGTGCCAGCAGCTCCTATAACGAG. This translates into CASSSYNE. The full CDR3 is CASSSYNEQYF.

This clone occurred a few times. The sequenced fragment ends 3 residues before the CDR3 boundary, so the rest is inferred from the germline J gene. The chain employs TRBV23-1 and TRBJ1-5, with 9 bases matching TRBD1. TRBV23-1 is given ORF status, its function remaining uncertain. The CDR3 loop spans 13 amino acids. V was pared by 9 bases and J by 6 bases, with 6 bases of the junction left unmatched. The CDR3 loop reads CASQQGACQPQHF. CDR3 DNA (partial): TGCGCCAGTCAACAGGGGGCTTGTCAGCCC.